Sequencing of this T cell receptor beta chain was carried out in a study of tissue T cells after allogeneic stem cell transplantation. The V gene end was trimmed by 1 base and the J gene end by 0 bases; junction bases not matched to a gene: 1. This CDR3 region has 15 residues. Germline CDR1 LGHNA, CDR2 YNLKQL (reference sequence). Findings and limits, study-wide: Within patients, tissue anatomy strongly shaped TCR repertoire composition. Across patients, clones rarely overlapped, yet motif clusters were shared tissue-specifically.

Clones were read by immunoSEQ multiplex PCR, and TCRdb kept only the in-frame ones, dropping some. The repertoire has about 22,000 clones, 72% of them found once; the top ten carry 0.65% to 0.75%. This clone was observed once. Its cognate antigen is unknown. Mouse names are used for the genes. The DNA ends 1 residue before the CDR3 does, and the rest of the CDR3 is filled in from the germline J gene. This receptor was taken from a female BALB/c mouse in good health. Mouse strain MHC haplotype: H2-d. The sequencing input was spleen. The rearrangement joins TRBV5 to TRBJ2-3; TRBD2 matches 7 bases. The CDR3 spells CASSQAWGSAETLYF. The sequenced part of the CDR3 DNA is TGTGCCAGCAGCCAAGCCTGGGGGAGTGCAGAAACGCTGTAT.